This TCR beta chain was recorded in a study of shared clonotypes between healthy human individuals (dated by TCRdb to the early 2020s). General notes on the study: A few men and a couple of women, aged 18 to 49 years, made up the cohort. Between about 0.9 and 10 billion PBMCs per donor were obtained by leukapheresis. To increase sequencing depth and limit assay-specific biases, TCR repertoire library preparation and sequencing were carried out by different laboratories using diverse techniques. To estimate repertoire size and how much clonotype sharing occurs between individuals, the study deeply sequenced the blood TCR repertoires of five or six healthy adults. For each donor, three plates each were used for CD4 naive and CD4 memory, two plates were used for CD8 naive, and one plate was used for CD8 memory. The full study reports these points: Approximately 5% of naive CD4, around 3.6% of naive CD8, about 2.1% of memory CD4, and 0.35% to 0.4% of memory CD8 clonotypes were shared across four donors. Clonotypes shared by all four sorted-subset donors showed higher generation probabilities than non-shared clonotypes. Pairwise subsampling led to the expectation that sequencing depth would affect the degree of clonotype sharing among donors. The genetic and exposure-history diversity represented was limited by the small number of donors. Sampling was restricted to blood, and TCR repertoires in tissue are likely to differ from TCR repertoires in blood. Larger estimated clonotype richness was generally found for naive subsets than for memory subsets. Even with the large sequencing depth, rarefaction of the sorted-subset datasets indicated that sequencing was incomplete.

Reading from cysteine to phenylalanine, the CDR3 counts 12 amino acids. Only the CDR3 part of the read is kept: 36 bases, read in frame from the first base. Trimming takes 0 bases from V and 6 bases from J, and the germline ends sit 6 bases apart. Per the germline V gene, MNHEY is the CDR1 and SVGAGI is the CDR2. Comment on this clone: Its recognized antigen is unknown. No clone much larger than this one lies a single base away; base qualities are absent. The same CDR3 arises from other DNA sequences in this sample as well.

Using the deep immunoSEQ assay, multiplex PCR amplified TCR CDR3 regions from genomic DNA. Genomic DNA extracted from each cell subset was distributed evenly over all wells of several immunoSEQ 96-well plates, and each plate served as one replicate. For sorted subsets, each replicate PCR was loaded with 200 ng genomic DNA, equivalent to 30,000 to 35,000 T cell genomes. Purified libraries were measured with a Qubit 3.0 fluorometer, size-checked on a Bioanalyzer 2100, and measured again with the KAPA Library Quantification kit. Each immunoSEQ 96-well plate was sequenced on its own single-read 150-cycle Illumina NextSeq 550 flow cell. The authors' analysis ran thus. Because only junctional sequences without quality scores were contained in the immunoSEQ output, filtering matching that applied to full-length reads could not be performed. To assign V/J genes and CDR3, sequences were annotated using PyIR, a Python wrapper for IgBLAST v1.9, with IMGT germline references. Reads were filtered out if the reads had weak V/J assignments (E-value above 1e-6), no CDR3, stop codons, out-of-frame junctions, or ambiguous translated residues. V3J clonotypes were defined by identical inferred V gene, J gene, and CDR3 amino acid sequence. Percentage overlap between repertoires was computed as shared unique clonotypes divided by the size of the smaller repertoire. Repertoire richness was assessed with RTK rarefaction, the Chao1 estimator, and Recon v2.1 estimates of unobserved clonotypes. Generation probabilities for all TCRbeta clonotypes obtained by the gDNA method from a few donors were computed using OLGA. The immuneACCESS repertoire file appears here via TCRdb, limited to in-frame rearrangements. These files lack a portion of the clones; in checked studies, under half of the deficit traces to unresolved V genes, and the cause of the others is not known. That table furnishes V, J and clone size, whereas the DNA furnished D and trimming. The sample has over 2 million clones on record, about 95% of them singletons. The ten largest account for 0.9% to 1.3% of the sample.

For the CD8 naive samples, CD45RO-negative cells were positively selected for CCR7, yielding a CD45RA+CCR7+ population from which TemRA cells were excluded. The donors were healthy, HIV-negative adults with no recently reported acute infections or vaccinations. Every donor was a Caucasian adult living in Nashville, Tennessee, USA. Blood was collected by leukapheresis, and PBMCs were isolated by Ficoll-Histopaque density gradient centrifugation and then cryopreserved in liquid nitrogen vapor phase. Purity and quantity of every magnetically sorted T cell population were checked by analytical flow cytometry. Genomic DNA was isolated from each sorted fraction and quantified by UV absorbance on a Nanodrop 2000c.

Sequenced: naive CD8+ T cells sorted from blood. The cell subset or site label on this specimen signifies: CD45RA+CCR7+. This sequence uses TRBV6-5 and TRBJ2-7; a tentative D call is TRBD2 (5 bases match). This receptor was identified in a man younger than 35 in good health. The bases are TGTGCCAGCAGTTACTCAGAGGGCGAGCAGTACTTC. This is translated as CASSYSEGEQYF.